This TCR beta chain was identified in a study of early T cells in non-severe SARS-CoV-2 infection (TCRdb year 2021). With regard to the full study: Because TCR sequencing relied on bulk RNA taken from unsorted whole blood, pairing of alpha and beta chains was not possible.

The V end loses 2 bases and the J end loses 10 bases, and a stretch of 9 bases separates them. The CDR3 goes from the cysteine to the phenylalanine over 12 residues. The CDR3 DNA has 36 bases and is translated from base 1. CDR1 and CDR2 are drawn from the germline V gene: SNHLY, FYNNEI. Libraries were made using 5' RACE. Instrument used: NextSeq 500. Unique molecular identifiers were attached to individual cDNA molecules in the TCR library protocol so that sequencing error and PCR bias could be corrected. Both TCR alpha and beta chains were sequenced, and tight co-correlation was observed between alpha and beta sequence abundances in each sample. In the source study's methods: V gene, J gene and CDR3 annotation of TCR sequences was performed with Decombinator V4. TCRs were defined as expanded if a significant change between any two time points was detected under a Poisson model with p below 0.0001. TCR abundances were normalised to the total number of TCRs sequenced per sample and expressed as counts per million. TRAV1-2 paired with TRAJ12, TRAJ20 or TRAJ33 defined MAIT TCRs, while TRAV10 paired with TRAJ18 defined iNKT TCRs. A search of VDJdb, accessed on 1 November 2021, was run for TCRs annotated to CMV, EBV and SARS-CoV-2, with TCRs annotated for multiple antigens excluded. TCRdb trimmed the raw reads at Q25, called clones with MiXCR and kept productive beta chains. Entries that share a CDR3 protein sequence are merged under the most common genes and DNA. None of the V and J calls come from the authors' own analysis; TCRdb made them. The sample records approximately 18,000 distinct CDR3 sequences, approximately 5.4% of which are singletons. In total, the top ten clones hold roughly 6.3% of the sample.

Study-level results and caveats: VDJdb matching was skewed toward anti-spike CD8 responses and likely underestimated virus-specific expansions by missing private and CD4 specificities.

A case-control design nested within a healthcare worker cohort in London, UK, was used, with weekly nasopharyngeal swab PCR tests and blood sampling performed. Between 23 and 31 March 2020, the week of the UK lockdown, healthcare workers were enrolled and then followed up weekly for as long as 16 weeks. This clonotype was detected ten times or more. The antigen it recognizes is unknown. No clone much larger than this one lies a single base away; base qualities are absent. The sample consisted of whole blood. This clonotype was sampled from an adult who was a healthcare worker with PCR-confirmed SARS-CoV-2 infection or an uninfected control (not recorded which). The chain links TRBV2 with TRBJ2-1; the D region is possibly TRBD1 or TRBD2, each matching across 5 bases. The CDR3 in this case is CASSEQGGEQFF. Here is the DNA: TGTGCCAGCAGTGAACAGGGCGGGGAGCAGTTCTTC.